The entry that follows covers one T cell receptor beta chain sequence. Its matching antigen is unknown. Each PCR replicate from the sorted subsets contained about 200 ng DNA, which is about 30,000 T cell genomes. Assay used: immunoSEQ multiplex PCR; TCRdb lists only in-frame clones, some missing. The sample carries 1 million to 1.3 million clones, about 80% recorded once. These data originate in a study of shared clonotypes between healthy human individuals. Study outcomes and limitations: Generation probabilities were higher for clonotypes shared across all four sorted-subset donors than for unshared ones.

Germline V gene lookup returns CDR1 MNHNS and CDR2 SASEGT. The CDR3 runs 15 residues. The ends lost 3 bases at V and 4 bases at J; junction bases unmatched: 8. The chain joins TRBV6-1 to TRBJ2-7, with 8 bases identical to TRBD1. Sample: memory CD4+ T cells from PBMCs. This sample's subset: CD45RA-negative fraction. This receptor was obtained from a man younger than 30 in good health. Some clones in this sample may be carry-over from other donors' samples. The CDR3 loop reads CASSEQTRGRYEQYF. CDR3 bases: TGTGCCAGCAGTGAGCAGACCAGGGGGCGATACGAGCAGTACTTC.